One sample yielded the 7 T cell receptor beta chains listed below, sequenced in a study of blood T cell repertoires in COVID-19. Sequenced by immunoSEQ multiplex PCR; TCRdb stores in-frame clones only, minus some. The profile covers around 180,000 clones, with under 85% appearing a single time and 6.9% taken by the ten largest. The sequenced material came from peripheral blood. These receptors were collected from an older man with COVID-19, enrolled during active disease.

The CDR3 nucleotides read TGTGCCAGCAGCACGACAGGTTCTCTCACAGATACGCAGTATTTT. Translation gives CASSTTGSLTDTQYF. The chain combines TRBV3-1 (or the pseudogene TRBV3-2) with TRBJ2-3; D may be TRBD1 (6 bases). The CDR3 covers 15 residues. Per the germline V gene, CDR1 is LGHDT and CDR2 is YNNKEL (reference sequence). V was clipped by 5 bases and J by 2 bases, with 14 bases between them.

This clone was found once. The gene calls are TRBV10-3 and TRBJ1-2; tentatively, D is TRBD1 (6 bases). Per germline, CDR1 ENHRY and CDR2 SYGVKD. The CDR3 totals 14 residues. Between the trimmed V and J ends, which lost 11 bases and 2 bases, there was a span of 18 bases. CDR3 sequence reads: CAVSGGTRNYGYTF. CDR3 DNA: TGTGCCGTCTCCGGGGGGACAAGGAACTATGGCTACACCTTC.

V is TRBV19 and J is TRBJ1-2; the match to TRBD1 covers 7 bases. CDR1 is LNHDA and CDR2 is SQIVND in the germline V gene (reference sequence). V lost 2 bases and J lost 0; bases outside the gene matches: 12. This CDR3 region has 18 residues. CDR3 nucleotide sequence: TGTGCCAGTAGTATAAACAATCCGTCGACAGGGACTAACTATGGCTACACCTTC. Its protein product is CASSINNPSTGTNYGYTF.

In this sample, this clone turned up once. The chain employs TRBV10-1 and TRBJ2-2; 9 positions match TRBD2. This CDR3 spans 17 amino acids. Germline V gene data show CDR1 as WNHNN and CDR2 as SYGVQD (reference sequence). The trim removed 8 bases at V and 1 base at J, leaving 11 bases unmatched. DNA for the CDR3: TGCGCCAGCCCCACTATAAGCGGGGGGTTGAACACCGGGGAGCTGTTTTTT. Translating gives CASPTISGGLNTGELFF.

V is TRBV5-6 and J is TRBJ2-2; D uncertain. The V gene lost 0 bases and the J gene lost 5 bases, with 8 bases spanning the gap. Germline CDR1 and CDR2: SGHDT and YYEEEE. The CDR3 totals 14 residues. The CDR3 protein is CASSLATLTGELFF. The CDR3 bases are TGTGCCAGCAGCTTGGCTACCCTAACCGGGGAGCTGTTTTTT.

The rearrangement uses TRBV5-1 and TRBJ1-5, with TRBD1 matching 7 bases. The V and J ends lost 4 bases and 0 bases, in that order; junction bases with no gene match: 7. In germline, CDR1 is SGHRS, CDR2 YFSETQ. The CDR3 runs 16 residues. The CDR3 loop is CASSIPGQLSNQPQHF. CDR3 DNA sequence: TGCGCCAGCAGCATCCCGGGACAGCTTAGCAATCAGCCCCAGCATTTT.

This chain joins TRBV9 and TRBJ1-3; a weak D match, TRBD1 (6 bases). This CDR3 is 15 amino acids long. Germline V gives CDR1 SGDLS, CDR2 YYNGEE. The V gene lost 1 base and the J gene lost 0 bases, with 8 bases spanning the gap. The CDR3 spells CASSVRGTSGNTIYF. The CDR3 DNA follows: TGTGCCAGCAGCGTAAGGGGGACCTCTGGAAACACCATATATTTT.